This T cell receptor (beta chain) was obtained from a study of T cell responses to AZD1222 COVID-19 vaccine. Whole-study results and caveats: The repertoires were collected only after the peak T cell response.

Libraries were prepared by immunoSEQ multiplex PCR; TCRdb keeps only in-frame clonotypes and omits some of them. The sample lists 140,000 or so clones, 85% to 90% occurring once. In regard to this clone: Its cognate antigen is unknown.

V was clipped by 2 bases and J by 3 bases, with 5 bases between them. The germline V gene encodes CDR1 PRHDT and CDR2 FYEKMQ (reference sequence). The CDR3 extends over 12 amino acids. This clonotype originated in an adult in good health. This chain joins TRBV13 and TRBJ2-7; possibly TRBD2 for D (5 bases). Here the sequenced sample was peripheral blood, taken on day 0 of AZD1222 vaccination. CDR3 sequence (DNA): TGTGCCAGCAGCTTACGGGACTACGAGCAGTACTTC. It yields the protein CASSLRDYEQYF.